This paragraph covers one TCR beta chain sequence. Original analysis: Nucleated cell counts were estimated from reference gene primer amplification. TCRdb's table, derived via immunoSEQ multiplex PCR, lists solely in-frame clones and lacks some. V and J calls and clone size come straight from that table; D and trimming were deduced from the DNA. The sample shows approximately 210,000 clones, around four fifths of them seen only once. This record comes from a study of blood T cell repertoires in COVID-19. Overall study: Researchers got acute and convalescent COVID-19 samples from the United States, Italy and Spain. Sample material is recorded as cDNA or gDNA derived from T cells, B-cell-depleted T cells, or PBMCs.

The CDR3 totals 14 residues. Losses at the gene ends were 4 bases for V and 6 bases for J; bases not matched to a gene: 6. Germline V gives CDR1 ENHRY, CDR2 SYGVKD. This sequence was found in a human donor in a cohort sampled during active COVID-19. Source material: peripheral blood. The genes are TRBV10-3 and TRBJ1-2; 9 nucleotides align to TRBD1. The CDR3: CAISASDRGNGYTF. CDR3 coding DNA: TGTGCCATCAGTGCTTCTGACAGGGGGAATGGCTACACCTTC.